These 8 T cell receptor beta chains originate from one sample sequenced in a study of yellow fever vaccine responses in identical twins. TCRdb used MiXCR to reprocess the RT-PCR reads, holding one entry per CDR3 protein. In the table there are around 18,000 distinct CDR3 sequences, approximately 63% of which are singletons. This specimen consisted of T cells from blood (PBMCs), unsorted or a sorted subset (not recorded which), obtained before or after yellow fever vaccination (not recorded which). These receptors all come from a woman aged 18-30 years who received the yellow fever vaccine.

Only a few counts were recorded for this clonotype. The J gene is TRBJ1-2, the V gene TRBV11-1; 8 bases fit TRBD1. With V trimmed by 4 bases and J by 8 bases, 6 bases remained unmatched. Germline values: CDR1 SGHAT, CDR2 FQDESV (reference sequence). CDR3 length: 13 amino acids. CDR3 region: CASSYGQGRGYTF. CDR3 DNA sequence: TGTGCCAGCAGCTATGGACAGGGACGGGGCTACACCTTC.

CDR3 loop: CASTQQSSYEQYF. The DNA of the CDR3 is TGTGCCAGCACTCAGCAGAGCTCCTACGAGCAGTACTTC. This chain connects TRBV25-1 to TRBJ2-7; D not resolved. V lost 7 bases and J 0 bases, leaving 10 bases between the germline ends. The CDR3 runs to 13 residues. CDR1 is MGHDK and CDR2 is SYGVNS in the germline V gene.

Details on this clonotype: One end of the junction varies from germline; a read error may be responsible. The chain carries TRBV29-1 and TRBJ1-1; 8 positions agree with TRBD1. In germline, CDR1 is SQVTM, CDR2 ANQGSEA. The CDR3 totals 14 residues. DNA of the CDR3: TGCAGCGTTGGTGCAGGGGGCCAGCGCACTGAAGCTTCCTTT. This sequence encodes CSVGAGGQRTEASF.

The chain joins TRBV11-2 to TRBJ2-7, with 12 positions matching TRBD2. After removal of 3 bases from V and 2 bases from J, the junction contained 11 bases not matched to a gene. The CDR3 sequence is 18 residues long. Looked up from germline, CDR1 is SGHAT and CDR2 is FQNNGV. The CDR3 is CASSFNFRLAGDPYEQYF. The CDR3 bases are TGTGCCAGCAGCTTTAATTTTCGACTAGCGGGAGACCCCTACGAGCAGTACTTC. Drawing the rest from reference TRBV11-2 and TRBJ2-7, the complete variable domain is EAGVAQSPRYKIIEKRQSVAFWCNPISGHATLYWYQQILGQGPKLLIQFQNNGVVDDSQLPKDRFSAERLKGVDSTLKIQPAKLEDSAVYLCASSFNFRLAGDPYEQYFGPGTRLTVT.

The rearrangement uses TRBV7-9 and TRBJ1-5; D remains unclear. Trimming cost V 3 bases and J 4 bases, with 4 bases left between them. Germline V gene sequence: CDR1 SEHNR, CDR2 FQNEAQ (reference sequence). This CDR3 region has 12 residues. CDR3 sequence (DNA): TGTGCCAGCAGCTTGGAGAATCAGCCCCAGCATTTT. Its translation is CASSLENQPQHF.

As for this clonotype: The junction and the germline gene differ at one end; a read error may be behind it. CDR3 in amino acids: CASSQGSYAF. The CDR3 DNA is TGTGCCAGCAGCCAAGGGTCGTATGCCTTC. The rearrangement links TRBV3-1 to TRBJ1-2; no firm D call. The CDR3 is 10 residues long. Germline-derived CDR1 and CDR2 are LGHDT and YNNKEL (reference sequence).

The V and J genes are TRBV5-5 and TRBJ2-1; D is unclear. The CDR3 length is 15 residues. Germline V gene sequence: CDR1 SGHKS, CDR2 YYEKEE (reference sequence). V was shortened by 3 bases and J by 1 base, with 11 bases between the two germline ends. The DNA of the CDR3 is TGTGCCAGCAGCTCGCTAGTGGCTTCCTACAATGAGCAGTTCTTC. Translation gives CASSSLVASYNEQFF.

There are a few counts of this clonotype. V and J are TRBV3-1 and TRBJ1-5; D remains ambiguous. CDR1 is LGHDT and CDR2 is YNNKEL in the germline V gene (reference sequence). The CDR3 length is 14 residues. The V end lost 4 bases, the J end lost 2 bases, and 9 bases lay between the germline ends. Here the CDR3 DNA reads TGTGCCAGCAGCCGTAACACAGGCAATCAGCCCCAGCATTTT. Translation: CASSRNTGNQPQHF.